This TCR beta chain was captured by sequencing in a study of glioma-infiltrating T cells. Overall study context: Low-grade gliomas were grade II; glioblastomas were grade IV at initial diagnosis.

Using RNA template, CDR3s of TCR alpha and beta were amplified with iRepertoire arm-PCR. Each CDR3 protein is one row after TCRdb ran MiXCR on the multiplex PCR reads. Among fewer than 500,000 distinct CDR3 sequences, roughly two fifths were seen once, and the ten largest hold more than 10%. Trimming cost V 6 bases and J 2 bases, with 23 bases left between them. CDR1 is MDHEN and CDR2 is SYDVKM in the germline V gene. This CDR3 comprises 17 residues. This clonotype was detected only a few times. Its antigen is still unknown. Study results and limitations: Tissue and blood shared very few CDR3 sequences.

The sequencing input was glioma tissue, nonneoplastic brain tissue, or PBMCs (not recorded which). This receptor was obtained from a human donor with low-grade glioma or glioblastoma, undergoing nonglioma brain surgery, or in good health (not recorded which). This chain connects TRBV28 to TRBJ2-7; D possibly corresponds to TRBD2 (5 bases). In DNA form, the CDR3 reads TGTGCCAGCAGCAATAGCCTCGAGGGCGGCCCTACCTACGAGCAGTACTTC. This sequence encodes CASSNSLEGGPTYEQYF.